The 5 T cell receptor beta chains given below trace back to one sample, sequenced in a study of blood T cell dynamics during melanoma immunotherapy. As for time point: week 3, after first cycle of checkpoint inhibitor. Sequenced by immunoSEQ multiplex PCR; TCRdb stores in-frame clones only, minus some. The sample consists of about 10,000 clones, about 80% of them appearing once. The material sequenced was blood, taken from a patient treated with checkpoint blockade. Source of these receptors: a human donor with melanoma.

CDR3 sequence (DNA): TGTGCCAGCAGTTTATTGTGGGTCGTTAGCAATCAGCCCCAGCATTTT. This encodes CASSLLWVVSNQPQHF. The V call is TRBV28, the J call TRBJ1-5; no reliable D call. The length of the CDR3 is 16 residues. Germline assignment: CDR1 MDHEN and CDR2 SYDVKM. V was cut by 1 base and J by 0 bases, with 10 bases left in between.

This chain links TRBV7-2 with TRBJ2-2, with D possibly being TRBD2 (5 bases). CDR1 and CDR2 from the germline V gene are SGHTA and FQGNSA. V gave up 1 base and J gave up 6 bases, with 9 bases separating them. The CDR3 is 14 amino acids. The CDR3 bases are TGTGCCAGCAGCTTAGTCACGGGATCCGGGGAGCTGTTTTTT. The encoded protein is CASSLVTGSGELFF. Variable domain in full (rest from reference TRBV7-2 and TRBJ2-2): GAGVSQSPSNKVTEKGKDVELRCDPISGHTALYWYRQSLGQGLEFLIYFQGNSAPDKSGLPSDRFSAERTGGSVSTLTIQRTQQEDSAVYLCASSLVTGSGELFFGEGSRLTVL.

The CDR3 nucleotides read TGTGCCAGCTCTAACCTCAGGGGCGAAAAACTGTTTTTT. Protein product: CASSNLRGEKLFF. This chain links TRBV18 with TRBJ1-4; TRBD1 is a possible D gene (6 bases). Germline CDR1 is KGHSH and CDR2 is LQKENI. The germline V and J ends were trimmed by 6 bases and 8 bases, with 13 bases remaining between them. The CDR3 has 13 residues.

This chain joins TRBV28 and TRBJ1-5, with D maybe TRBD1 (5 bases). Germline lookup yields CDR1 MDHEN and CDR2 SYDVKM. V was clipped by 2 bases and J by 4 bases, with 21 bases between them. CDR3 length equals 18 residues. The CDR3 DNA sequence: TGTGCCAGCAGTTTAGGCTCGTTGGGGGGAGAACTTAATCAGCCCCAGCATTTT. Translated, it gives CASSLGSLGGELNQPQHF.

This clone has a handful of counts. This sequence joins TRBV2 and TRBJ1-5; D might be TRBD1 (6 bases). The CDR3 runs to 13 residues. Looked up from germline, CDR1 is SNHLY and CDR2 is FYNNEI. Trimming removed 7 bases from V and 0 bases from J, with 7 bases in between. In DNA, the CDR3 is TGTGCCAGCAAGGGGGATAGCAATCAGCCCCAGCATTTT. Translated, it gives CASKGDSNQPQHF.